This T cell receptor (beta chain) was recorded in a study of blood T cell repertoires in COVID-19. The data were produced by immunoSEQ multiplex PCR, yet TCRdb's version contains in-frame clones alone and is incomplete. Among some 300,000 clones, approximately 89% were seen once, and the ten largest hold 2.9%. V shed 0 bases, J shed 7 bases, and the junction held 5 bases outside the gene matches. This CDR3 is 14 amino acids long. Germline assignment: CDR1 SGHRS and CDR2 YFSETQ. The TCR sequence derives from a woman aged 45-59 years who had been exposed to COVID-19. Sequencing was carried out using PBMCs or T cells enriched from blood (not recorded which). The genes are TRBV5-1 and TRBJ2-3; the match to TRBD1 covers 7 bases. The CDR3 region is CASSLANRGNTQYF. The CDR3, as DNA: TGCGCCAGCAGCTTGGCTAACAGGGGAAATACGCAGTATTTT.